This T cell receptor beta chain was captured by sequencing in a study of metastatic and nonmetastatic thyroid tumors. Whole-study findings and limits: Benign nodules reportedly had significantly lower TCR beta diversity than malignant thyroid tumors in blood and tumor.

No treatment of any kind had been given to any patient before thyroid surgery. This CDR3 region has 18 residues. The germline CDR1 and CDR2 sequences are SGHAT and FQDESV (reference sequence). V was trimmed by 5 bases and J by 0 bases, leaving 20 bases between them. Source study methods: CDR3 was compared across clinicopathological groups, and the resulting differences were used to build a distant-metastasis classifier for papillary thyroid cancer. TCRdb re-clonotyped the PCR reads through MiXCR. These V and J calls originate from TCRdb's pipeline instead of the authors' own analysis. The table lists tens of thousands of clones, around 26% of them singletons. This clone appeared many times. Its antigen is undetermined.

This sequence was found in a male donor with papillary thyroid cancer or a benign thyroid nodule (not recorded which). Some clones in this sample may be carry-over from other donors' samples. The chain combines TRBV11-1 with TRBJ2-1, with a tentative D call TRBD1 (5 bases). Sequenced material: blood. The CDR3 DNA is TGTGCCAGCAGCGTAGTACAGGCCAGTCTCGTCTCCTACAATGAGCAGTTCTTC. It codes for CASSVVQASLVSYNEQFF.